Here is one T cell receptor (beta chain) with its context. Generated by immunoSEQ multiplex PCR, the TCRdb table keeps only in-frame clones and is missing some. The data hold more than 200,000 clones, with 80% to 90% observed a single time. Trimming stripped 0 bases from V and 4 bases from J, with 12 bases between. Germline-derived CDR1 and CDR2 are LGHDT and YNNKEL (reference sequence). This CDR3 is 15 amino acids long. This specimen belongs to a study of blood T cell repertoires in COVID-19. The clonotype originates from a woman at least 80 years old with acute or convalescent COVID-19. Sequenced sample: peripheral blood. The chain combines TRBV3-1 (or the pseudogene TRBV3-2) with TRBJ1-1, with unresolved D. The chain's CDR3 is CASSQDRGRVTEAFF. In nucleotides, the CDR3 is TGTGCCAGCAGCCAAGATAGAGGGAGGGTCACTGAAGCTTTCTTT.